This TCR beta chain was found in a study of identical twins. Whole-study results and caveats: Conclusions rested on cross-sectional statistics rather than following the same donors. Cord blood beta clonotypes that were abundant carried fewer insertions, and memory repertoires showed no such trend.

The germline V gene encodes CDR1 SQVTM and CDR2 ANQGSEA. The germline V and J ends were trimmed by 0 bases and 5 bases, with 10 bases remaining between them. The CDR3 runs to 13 residues. This clonotype was detected ten times or more. The antigen is unknown. A universal primer binding site was introduced by template switching. The final cDNA contained unique molecular identifiers. TCRdb reanalysed the 5' RACE reads using MiXCR and keeps one entry per CDR3 protein. The sample holds roughly 490,000 distinct CDR3 sequences, roughly an eighth seen once. Another study also made use of these data, one on yellow fever vaccine responses in identical twins.

This clonotype was sampled from a woman younger than 30 in good health. The rearrangement joins TRBV29-1 to TRBJ2-5, with D tentatively TRBD1 or TRBD2 (5 bases each). The sample taken for sequencing was CD4+ T cells sorted from blood. The CDR3 reads CSVEEQWGETQYF. For the CDR3, the DNA is TGCAGCGTTGAAGAACAGTGGGGGGAGACCCAGTACTTC.